The sequence of this TCR beta chain was determined in a study of CD8 T cells in ankylosing spondylitis (dated by TCRdb to 2017 to 2019). For context, the study as a whole: T cell receptor beta repertoires were profiled in healthy donors and ankylosing spondylitis patients so that disease-linked TCR variants could be found. The full study cohort was made up of under 30 ankylosing spondylitis patients and 108 healthy donors. Samples of peripheral blood were taken, and for ankylosing spondylitis patients, synovial fluid was collected as well.

This clonotype occurred many times. Its antigen specificity is not known. No quality values exist for individual bases; no much larger clone is one base distant. For CDR1 and CDR2, the germline V gene lists KGHSH and LQKENI. The cysteine opens and the phenylalanine closes a CDR3 of 20 amino acids. Just the 60-base CDR3 DNA is kept, in frame starting at base 1. The junction carries 18 bases between V and J, which are trimmed by 0 bases and 0 bases respectively. The instrument given in TCRdb is Illumina HiSeq 2500. Quantitative 5'-RACE with molecular barcodes was the method used to prepare the TCR beta libraries. Processing in the source paper ran as follows. To identify disease-linked TCR variants, a new computational method was used, one built on a probabilistic model of VDJ rearrangement. Using fastp at Q25 and MiXCR, TCRdb reprocessed the public reads and kept productive beta chains. Every distinct CDR3 protein forms one entry, paired with its most common genes and DNA. Here the V and J calls rest on TCRdb's processing, not on the authors' analysis. The sample includes about 130,000 distinct CDR3 sequences, with roughly 6.6% observed a single time. Together, the top ten hold over 9% of the sample.

The paper as a whole reports these results and caveats: Some TCR beta motif variants had previously been reported in synovial fluid and blood of reactive arthritis patients, which suggested common disease-initiation mechanisms. A CD8+ phenotype was shown by the disease-linked clones, which were found at relatively low frequencies in peripheral blood. The disease-linked clones were reported to be significantly enriched in matched synovial fluid samples from ankylosing spondylitis patients. Blood from ankylosing spondylitis patients appeared to be characterized by a TCR beta motif made up of eight highly homologous amino acid variants.

The chain is assembled from TRBV18 and TRBJ2-6; a weak D assignment points to TRBD1 (6 bases agree). The sequenced sample consisted of blood, either unsorted or a sorted T cell fraction (not recorded which). This clonotype was sampled from a male donor with ankylosing spondylitis or in good health (not recorded which). The bases are TGTGCCAGCTCACCACCGAGTTGGCAGGGGAGACACTCTGGGGCCAACGTCCTGACTTTC. Protein translation: CASSPPSWQGRHSGANVLTF.